The source of this T cell receptor (beta chain) is a study of T cells after posttransplantation cyclophosphamide. Study conclusions and caveats: Donor CD8+ memory clones often dominated recipient blood repertoires at later times. After PTCy, TRB diversity resembled that of CNI/methotrexate controls. TRB overlap between skin or GI tissue T cells and blood was limited.

Profiled with immunoSEQ multiplex PCR; TCRdb holds only in-frame clones, not every one. The sample contains roughly 25,000 clones, none of them singletons. The ends lost 5 bases at V and 7 bases at J; junction bases unmatched: 14. Per germline, CDR1 MGHDK and CDR2 SYGVNS. CDR3 length: 15 amino acids. Cyclophosphamide on days +3 and +4 followed busulfan-fludarabine conditioning and a marrow graft. This clone showed up many times. Its specificity is not known. This sequence originates from a male patient under 35 who received an allogeneic stem cell transplant from a related donor, was CMV-positive, and had no GVHD. Among the T cells, some may be from the graft donor. Sequences were derived from PBMCs, sampled after allogeneic stem cell transplant with posttransplant cyclophosphamide. The chain links TRBV25-1 to TRBJ2-7; 7 bases are shared with TRBD2. CDR3 amino acids: CASSTTGGELWEQYF. The CDR3 nucleotides read TGTGCCAGCAGTACCACGGGGGGAGAGCTCTGGGAGCAGTACTTC.